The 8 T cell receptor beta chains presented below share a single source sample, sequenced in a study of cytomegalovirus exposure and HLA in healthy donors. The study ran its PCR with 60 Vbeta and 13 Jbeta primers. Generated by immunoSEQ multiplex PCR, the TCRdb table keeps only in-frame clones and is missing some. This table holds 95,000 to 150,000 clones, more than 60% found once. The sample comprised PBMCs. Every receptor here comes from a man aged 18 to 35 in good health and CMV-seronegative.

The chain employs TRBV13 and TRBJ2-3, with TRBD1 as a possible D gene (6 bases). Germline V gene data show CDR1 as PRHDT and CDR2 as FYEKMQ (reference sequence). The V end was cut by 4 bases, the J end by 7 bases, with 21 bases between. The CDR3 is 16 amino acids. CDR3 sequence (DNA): TGTGCCAGCAGCTGGACCCGGGACACCCCACAAAATACGCAGTATTTT. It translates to CASSWTRDTPQNTQYF. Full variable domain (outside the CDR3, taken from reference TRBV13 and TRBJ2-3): AAGVIQSPRHLIKEKRETATLKCYPIPRHDTVYWYQQGPGQDPQFLISFYEKMQSDKGSIPDRFSAQQFSDYHSELNMSSLELGDSALYFCASSWTRDTPQNTQYFGPGTRLTVL.

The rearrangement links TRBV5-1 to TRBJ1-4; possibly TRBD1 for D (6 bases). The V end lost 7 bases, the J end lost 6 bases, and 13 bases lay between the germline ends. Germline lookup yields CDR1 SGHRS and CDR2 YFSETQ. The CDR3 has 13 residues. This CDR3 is CASRWGQDEKLFF. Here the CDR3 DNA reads TGCGCCAGCCGTTGGGGGCAAGATGAAAAACTGTTTTTT.

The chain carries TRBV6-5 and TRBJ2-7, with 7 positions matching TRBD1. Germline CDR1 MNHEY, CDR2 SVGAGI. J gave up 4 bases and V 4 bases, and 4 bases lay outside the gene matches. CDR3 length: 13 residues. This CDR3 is CASSLDRVYEQYF. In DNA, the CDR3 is TGTGCCAGCAGTTTAGACAGGGTTTACGAGCAGTACTTC.

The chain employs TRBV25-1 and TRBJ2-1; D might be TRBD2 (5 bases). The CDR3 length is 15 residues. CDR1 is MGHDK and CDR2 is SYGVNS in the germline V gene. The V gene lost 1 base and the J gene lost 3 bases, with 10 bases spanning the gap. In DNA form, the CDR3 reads TGTGCCAGCAGTGAATCGAGGACTTACTACAATGAGCAGTTCTTC. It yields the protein CASSESRTYYNEQFF.

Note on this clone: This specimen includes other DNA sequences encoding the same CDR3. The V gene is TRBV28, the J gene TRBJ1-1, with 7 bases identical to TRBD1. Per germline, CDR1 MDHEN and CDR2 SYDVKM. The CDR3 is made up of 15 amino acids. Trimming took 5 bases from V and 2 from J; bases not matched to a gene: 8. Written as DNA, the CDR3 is TGTGCCAGCAGTCCTTACCACAGGGGTAACACTGAAGCTTTCTTT. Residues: CASSPYHRGNTEAFF.

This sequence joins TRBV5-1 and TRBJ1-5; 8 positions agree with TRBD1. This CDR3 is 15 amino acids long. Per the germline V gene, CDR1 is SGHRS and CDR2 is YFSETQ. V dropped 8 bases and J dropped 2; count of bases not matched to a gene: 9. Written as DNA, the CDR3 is TGCGCCAGGAAGACAGGGGCTTCGGGCAATCAGCCCCAGCATTTT. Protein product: CARKTGASGNQPQHF.

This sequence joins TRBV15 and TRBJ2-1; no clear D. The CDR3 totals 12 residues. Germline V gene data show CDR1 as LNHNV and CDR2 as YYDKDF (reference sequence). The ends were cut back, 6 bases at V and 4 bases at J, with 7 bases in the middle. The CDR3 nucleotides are TGTGCCACCAGGAACTCTTACAATGAGCAGTTCTTC. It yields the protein CATRNSYNEQFF.

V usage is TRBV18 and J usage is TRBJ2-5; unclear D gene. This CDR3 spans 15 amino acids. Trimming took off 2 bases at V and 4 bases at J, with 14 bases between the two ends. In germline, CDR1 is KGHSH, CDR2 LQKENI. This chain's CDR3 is CASSPESVGPETQYF. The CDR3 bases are TGTGCCAGCTCACCAGAATCTGTCGGTCCAGAGACCCAGTACTTC.